What follows is one T cell receptor (beta chain) and its context. Germline loops: CDR1 SEHNR, CDR2 FQNEAQ (reference sequence). This CDR3 has 16 amino acids. J gave up 5 bases and V 7 bases, and 14 bases lay outside the gene matches. The entry originates in a study of blood T cell repertoires in COVID-19. Study summary: Donors in the United States, Italy and Spain gave samples during acute or convalescent COVID-19. PBMCs, B-cell-depleted T cells, or T cells were the source of the cDNA or gDNA that made up the material.

Authors' analysis steps: From reference gene primer amplification, estimates of nucleated cell counts were derived. Here immunoSEQ multiplex PCR was the method, and the copy in TCRdb shows in-frame clones only, minus some. The V and J calls and clone size come from that table; D and trimming were worked out from the DNA. This sample carries tens of thousands of clones, about 86% of them seen once, and the ten largest clones take approximately 2%. Input material: peripheral blood. This clonotype was obtained from a woman aged 80 or older with active or convalescent COVID-19. The chain uses TRBV7-9 and TRBJ2-5; 9 bases line up with TRBD2. The CDR3 loop reads CASIHSGGRAVETQYF. CDR3 coding DNA: TGTGCCAGCATCCATAGCGGCGGGAGGGCCGTGGAGACCCAGTACTTC.